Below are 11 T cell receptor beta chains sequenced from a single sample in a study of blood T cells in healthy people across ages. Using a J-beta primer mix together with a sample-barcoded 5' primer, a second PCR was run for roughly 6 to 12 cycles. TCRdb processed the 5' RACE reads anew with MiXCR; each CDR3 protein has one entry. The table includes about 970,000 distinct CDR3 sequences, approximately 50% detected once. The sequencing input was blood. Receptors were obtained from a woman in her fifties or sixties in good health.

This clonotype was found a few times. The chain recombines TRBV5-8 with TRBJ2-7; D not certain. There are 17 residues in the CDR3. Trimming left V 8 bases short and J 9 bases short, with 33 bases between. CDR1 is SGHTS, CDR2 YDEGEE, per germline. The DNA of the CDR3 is TGTGCCAGTACCTCCATACCCGGAGATTTTTTTTCTAGGGTGCAGTACTTC. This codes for CASTSIPGDFFSRVQYF. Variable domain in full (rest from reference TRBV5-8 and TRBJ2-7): EAGVTQSPTHLIKTRGQQATLRCSPISGHTSVYWYQQALGLGLQFLLWYDEGEERNRGNFPPRFSGRQFPNYSSELNVNALELEDSALYLCASTSIPGDFFSRVQYFGPGTRLTVT.

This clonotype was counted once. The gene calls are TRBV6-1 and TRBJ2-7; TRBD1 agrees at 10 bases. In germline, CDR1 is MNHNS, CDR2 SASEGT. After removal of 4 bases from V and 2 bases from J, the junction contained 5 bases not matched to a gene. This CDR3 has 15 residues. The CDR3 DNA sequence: TGTGCCAGCAGTGGTCCGGGACAGGGGACCTACGAGCAGTACTTC. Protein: CASSGPGQGTYEQYF.

The CDR3: CASSVVTRGEQYF. In nucleotides, the CDR3 is TGTGCCAGCAGCGTGGTTACTAGGGGTGAGCAGTACTTC. V and J are TRBV9 and TRBJ2-7, with D perhaps TRBD1 or TRBD2 (5 bases each). The CDR3 length is 13 residues. Per germline, CDR1 SGDLS and CDR2 YYNGEE. Deletions cut 2 bases from V and 7 bases from J, with 13 bases between. The full variable domain, in which reference TRBV9 and TRBJ2-7 provide the parts outside the CDR3, is DSGVTQTPKHLITATGQRVTLRCSPRSGDLSVYWYQQSLDQGLQFLIQYYNGEERAKGNILERFSAQQFPDLHSELNLSSLELGDSALYFCASSVVTRGEQYFGPGTRLTVT.

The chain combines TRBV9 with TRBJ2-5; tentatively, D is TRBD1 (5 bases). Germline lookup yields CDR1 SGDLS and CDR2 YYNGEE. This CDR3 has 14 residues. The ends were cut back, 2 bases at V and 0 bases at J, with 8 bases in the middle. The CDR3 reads CASSVLDNQETQYF. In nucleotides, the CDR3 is TGTGCCAGCAGCGTCCTGGACAACCAAGAGACCCAGTACTTC.

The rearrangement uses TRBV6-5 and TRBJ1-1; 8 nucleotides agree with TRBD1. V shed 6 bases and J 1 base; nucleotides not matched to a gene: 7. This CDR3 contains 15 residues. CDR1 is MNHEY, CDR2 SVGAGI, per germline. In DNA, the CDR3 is TGTGCCAGCAGCCAAGACAGGGGTTGGAACACTGAAGCTTTCTTT. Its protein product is CASSQDRGWNTEAFF.

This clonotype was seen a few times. In DNA form, the CDR3 reads TGTGCCAGCAGCCCAGGGACTAGCGGGATGGGGCACCTCGACGAGCAGTACTTC. Translation gives CASSPGTSGMGHLDEQYF. The chain recombines TRBV13 with TRBJ2-7; 13 bases match TRBD2. J was trimmed by 5 bases and V by 5 bases; bases with no gene match: 15. The CDR3 is made up of 18 amino acids. CDR1 and CDR2 (germline): PRHDT, FYEKMQ (reference sequence).

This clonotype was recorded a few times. CDR3 nucleotide sequence: TGTGCCACCAGCCCAAAAAAATCCTATGGCTACACCTTC. Its translation is CATSPKKSYGYTF. The rearrangement joins TRBV15 to TRBJ1-2, with D unresolved. Between the trimmed V and J ends, which lost 5 bases and 4 bases, there was a span of 11 bases. Germline V gene sequence: CDR1 LNHNV, CDR2 YYDKDF (reference sequence). The CDR3 contains 13 residues. Using reference TRBV15 and TRBJ1-2 for the parts outside the CDR3, the full variable domain is DAMVIQNPRYQVTQFGKPVTLSCSQTLNHNVMYWYQQKSSQAPKLLFHYYDKDFNNEADTPDNFQSRRPNTSFCFLDIRSPGLGDTAMYLCATSPKKSYGYTFGSGTRLTVV.

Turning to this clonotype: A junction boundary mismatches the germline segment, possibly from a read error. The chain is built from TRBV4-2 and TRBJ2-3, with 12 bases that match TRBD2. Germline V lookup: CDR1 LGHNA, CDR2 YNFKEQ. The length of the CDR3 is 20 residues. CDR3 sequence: CASSQPRTSGMFGGTDTQYF. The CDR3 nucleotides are TGTGCCAGCAGCCAACCCCGGACTAGCGGGATGTTTGGTGGCACGGATACGCAGTATTTT.

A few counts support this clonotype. CDR3 bases: TGTGCCAGCAGCCCGAGACAGGGCGGCTATGGCTACACCTTC. Protein sequence: CASSPRQGGYGYTF. The chain is built from TRBV7-9 and TRBJ1-2; 7 bases fit TRBD1. The germline CDR1 and CDR2 sequences are SEHNR and FQNEAQ (reference sequence). V shed 5 bases, J shed 4 bases, and the junction held 7 bases outside the gene matches. The CDR3 length is 14 residues.

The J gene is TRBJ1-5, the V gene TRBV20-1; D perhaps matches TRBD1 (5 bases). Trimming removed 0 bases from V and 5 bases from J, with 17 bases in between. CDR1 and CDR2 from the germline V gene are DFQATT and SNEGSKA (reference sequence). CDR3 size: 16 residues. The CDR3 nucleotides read TGCAGTGCTAGAGATGAGGGGTTTGGCGGGTATCAGCCCCAGCATTTT. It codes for CSARDEGFGGYQPQHF.

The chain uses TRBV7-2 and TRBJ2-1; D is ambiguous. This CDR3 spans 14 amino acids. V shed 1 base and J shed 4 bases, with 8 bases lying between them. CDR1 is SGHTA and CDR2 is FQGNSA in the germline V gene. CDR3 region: CASSLGPDYNEQFF. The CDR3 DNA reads TGTGCCAGCAGCTTAGGGCCGGATTACAATGAGCAGTTCTTC.